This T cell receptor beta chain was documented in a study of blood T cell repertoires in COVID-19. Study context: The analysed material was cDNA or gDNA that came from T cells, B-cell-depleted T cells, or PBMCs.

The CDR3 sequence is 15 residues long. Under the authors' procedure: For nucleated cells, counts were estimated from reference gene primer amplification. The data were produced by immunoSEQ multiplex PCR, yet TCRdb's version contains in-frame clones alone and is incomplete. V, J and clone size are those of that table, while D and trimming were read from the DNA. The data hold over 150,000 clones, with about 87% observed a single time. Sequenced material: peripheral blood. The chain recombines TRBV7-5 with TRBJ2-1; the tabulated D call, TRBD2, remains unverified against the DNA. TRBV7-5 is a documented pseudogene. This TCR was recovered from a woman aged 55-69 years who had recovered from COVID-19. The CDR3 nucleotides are TGTGTCAGAAAAAGACCGGGACTAGTTAGGAATGAGCAGTTCTTC. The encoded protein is CVRKRPGLVRNEQFF.